The entry below gives a single T cell receptor (beta chain) sequence along with its context. Antigen: not known. Profiling relied on immunoSEQ multiplex PCR, and the TCRdb table lists in-frame clones only, not all of them. The sample contains a few million clones, roughly 93% of which appear only once. This sample stems from a study of shared clonotypes between healthy human individuals. Findings and caveats of the study: Larger estimated richness was generally seen in naive subsets than in memory subsets. In contrast to clonotypes shared by all four donors, non-shared clonotypes had lower generation probabilities. Genetic and exposure-history diversity was limited by the few donors.

Germline assignment: CDR1 SNHLY and CDR2 FYNNEI. CDR3 size: 11 residues. The V and J ends lost 3 bases and 4 bases respectively, with 1 base between them. This TCR came from a man aged 18-30 years in good health. Some clones in this sample may be carry-over from other donors' samples. This chain joins TRBV2 and TRBJ1-5, with D unresolved. Sequenced: naive CD4+ T cells from PBMCs. Subset described: CD45RA+ positively selected. In nucleotides, the CDR3 is TGTGCCAGCAGTGATAATCAGCCCCAGCATTTT. Its translation is CASSDNQPQHF. Based on the CDR3 plus reference TRBV2 and TRBJ1-5, the full variable domain is EPEVTQTPSHQVTQMGQEVILRCVPISNHLYFYWYRQILGQKVEFLVSFYNNEISEKSEIFDDQFSVERPDGSNFTLKIRSTKLEDSAMYFCASSDNQPQHFGDGTRLSIL.